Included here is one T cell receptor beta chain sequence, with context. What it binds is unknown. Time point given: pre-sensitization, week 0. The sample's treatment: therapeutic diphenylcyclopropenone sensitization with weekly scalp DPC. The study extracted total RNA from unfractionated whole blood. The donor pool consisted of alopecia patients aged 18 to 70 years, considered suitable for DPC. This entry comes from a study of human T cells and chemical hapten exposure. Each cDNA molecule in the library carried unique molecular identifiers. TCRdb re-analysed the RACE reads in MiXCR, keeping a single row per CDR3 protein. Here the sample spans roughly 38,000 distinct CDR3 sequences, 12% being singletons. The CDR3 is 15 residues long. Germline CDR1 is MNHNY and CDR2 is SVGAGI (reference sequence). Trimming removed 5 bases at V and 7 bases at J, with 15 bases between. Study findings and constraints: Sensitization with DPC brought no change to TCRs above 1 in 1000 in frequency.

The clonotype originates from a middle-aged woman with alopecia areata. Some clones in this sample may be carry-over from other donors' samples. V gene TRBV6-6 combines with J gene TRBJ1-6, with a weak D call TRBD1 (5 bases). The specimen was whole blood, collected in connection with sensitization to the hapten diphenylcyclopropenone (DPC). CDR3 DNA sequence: TGTGCCAGCAGTCCTCCCGGGGGTTCGAATTCACCCCTCCACTTT. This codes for CASSPPGGSNSPLHF.